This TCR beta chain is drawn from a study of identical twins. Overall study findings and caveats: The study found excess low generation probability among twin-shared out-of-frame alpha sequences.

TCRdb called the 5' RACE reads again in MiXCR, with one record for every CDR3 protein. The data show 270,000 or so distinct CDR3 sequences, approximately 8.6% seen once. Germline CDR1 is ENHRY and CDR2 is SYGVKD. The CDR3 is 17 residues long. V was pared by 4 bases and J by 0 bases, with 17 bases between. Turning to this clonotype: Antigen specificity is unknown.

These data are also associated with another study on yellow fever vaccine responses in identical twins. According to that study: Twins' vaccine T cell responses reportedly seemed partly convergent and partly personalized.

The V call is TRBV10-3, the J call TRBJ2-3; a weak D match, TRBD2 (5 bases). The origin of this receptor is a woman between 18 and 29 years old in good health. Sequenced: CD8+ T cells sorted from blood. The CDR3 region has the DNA TGTGCCATCAGTGCGGTTTGGAGCGGCCCGAGCACAGATACGCAGTATTTT. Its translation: CAISAVWSGPSTDTQYF.